This T cell receptor beta chain stems from a study of blood T cells in healthy people across ages. Whole-study findings and limits: In older individuals, TCR beta diversity per million T cells was lower, falling roughly linearly with age.

Isolated per sample were at least 6 million PBMCs. With each sample, at least 5.5 micrograms of total RNA were extracted. In the case of this clonotype: Its antigen is unidentified.

The germline V gene encodes CDR1 SEHNR and CDR2 FQNEAQ (reference sequence). CDR3 length: 12 amino acids. Trimming removed 5 bases at V and 7 bases at J, with 9 bases between. For the second PCR, which ran for roughly 7 to 11 cycles, a sample-barcoded 5' primer and a J-beta primer mix were used. TCRdb processed the 5' RACE reads anew with MiXCR; each CDR3 protein has one entry. The table has 540,000 or so distinct CDR3 sequences, about 25% seen once. The TCR was taken from a woman in her seventies in good health. The chain couples TRBV7-9 to TRBJ2-1; D might be TRBD1 (6 bases). The sample consisted of blood. CDR3 coding DNA: TGTGCCAGCAGCATCGACAGGAATGAGCAGTTCTTC. Its translation is CASSIDRNEQFF.